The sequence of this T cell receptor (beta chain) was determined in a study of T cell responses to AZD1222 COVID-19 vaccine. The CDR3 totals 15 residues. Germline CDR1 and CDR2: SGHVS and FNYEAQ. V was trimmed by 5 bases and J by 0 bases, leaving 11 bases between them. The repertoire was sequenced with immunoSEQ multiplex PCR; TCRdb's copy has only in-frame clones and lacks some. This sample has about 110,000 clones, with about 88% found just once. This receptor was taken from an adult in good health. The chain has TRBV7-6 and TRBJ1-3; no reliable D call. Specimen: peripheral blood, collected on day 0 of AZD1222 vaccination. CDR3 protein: CASSPAGISGNTIYF. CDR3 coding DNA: TGTGCCAGCAGCCCGGCGGGCATCTCTGGAAACACCATATATTTT.